These T cell receptor beta chains were read from a single sample in a study of identical twins. TCRdb reprocessed the 5' RACE reads via MiXCR and lists one record per CDR3 protein. The table includes around 1.7 million distinct CDR3 sequences, under 35% detected once. Sample: cord blood. The receptors were gathered from a newborn girl in good health. Each CDR3 is given with its conserved first and last residue. The order of the fields is V gene, J gene, D gene, clone size, CDR3 DNA, CDR3 protein. A D gene is named only where the DNA matches it firmly. A clone size is listed for some rows: how often the clone was seen (once, few, many), or a class if it is expanded.

TRBV20-1	TRBJ2-7	TRBD1	few	TGCAGTGCTAGGCACCCGGGACAGGGGTCCTACGAGCAGTACTTC	CSARHPGQGSYEQYF
TRBV7-2	TRBJ2-7	TRBD2	.	TGTGCCAGCAGCTCTAGGACTAGCGGGATGGCCTCCTACGAGCAGTACTTC	CASSSRTSGMASYEQYF
TRBV27	TRBJ2-1	.	few	TGTGCCAGCAGTTCACTCCTAGCCTATGAGCAGTTCTTC	CASSSLLAYEQFF
TRBV24-1	TRBJ2-1	.	.	TGTGCCACCAGTGACCCTAGCCGGGGCCCCTACAATGAGCAGTTCTTC	CATSDPSRGPYNEQFF
TRBV27	TRBJ2-3	.	.	TGTGCCAGCGGTTTATCGGCGGGATCCTACGATACGCAGTATTTT	CASGLSAGSYDTQYF
TRBV15	TRBJ2-3	TRBD2	.	TGTGCCACCAGCAGAGTAGCGGGAGAAACACTCACAGATACGCAGTATTTT	CATSRVAGETLTDTQYF
TRBV6-5	TRBJ2-7	.	few	TGTGCCAGCAGTTACTTTGGCGGGGCCTACGAGCAGTACTTC	CASSYFGGAYEQYF
TRBV5-1	TRBJ2-2	TRBD2	.	TGCGCCAGCAGTCGGACTAGCGGGAGGGTGAACACCGGGGAGCTGTTTTTT	CASSRTSGRVNTGELFF
TRBV9	TRBJ2-3	.	.	TGTGCCAGCAGCGTAGGGACAGACACAGATACGCAGTATTTT	CASSVGTDTDTQYF
TRBV20-1	TRBJ1-6	TRBD1	.	TGCAGTGCTAGAACAGGGGCAGGGGACAATTCACCCCTCCACTTT	CSARTGAGDNSPLHF
TRBV20-1	TRBJ1-1	.	.	TGCAGTTTCCCTCGGGGAAAGTGGACTGAAGCTTTCTTT	CSFPRGKWTEAFF
TRBV4-2	TRBJ2-1	TRBD1	many	TGTGCCAGCAGCCAAGGGACAGGGAGAAATGAGCAGTTCTTC	CASSQGTGRNEQFF
TRBV3-1	TRBJ1-2	.	.	TGTGCCAGCAGCCAATCCAGGGTCAACTATGGCTACACCTTC	CASSQSRVNYGYTF
TRBV7-2	TRBJ2-7	.	few	TGTGCCAGCAGCCCTCGCTTAGCGGAGGGTCCGCAGTACTTC	CASSPRLAEGPQYF
TRBV28	TRBJ2-7	.	few	TGTGCCAGCGGTTTCAGGGGCTCTTCCTCCTACGAGCAGTACTTC	CASGFRGSSSYEQYF
TRBV2	TRBJ2-1	.	.	TGTGCCAGCAGTGAGATAGCGGTCCATCCCCAATTAGAGACCCAGTTCTTC	CASSEIAVHPQLETQFF
TRBV28	TRBJ2-7	.	few	TGTGCCAGCAGGCCCCCCCACTCCTACGAGCAGTACTTC	CASRPPHSYEQYF
TRBV20-1	TRBJ2-1	.	.	TGCAGTGCTAGAGATACGAGGCGGGCCGGGTATGAGCAGTTCTTC	CSARDTRRAGYEQFF
TRBV28	TRBJ2-7	TRBD2	.	TGTGCCAGCAGTTTATCCCAGGGGCTAGCGGGAGTGTACTTC	CASSLSQGLAGVYF
TRBV7-9	TRBJ1-1	.	.	TGTGCCAGCACCCGGAGGCGTGGAGAAAATGAAGCTTTCTTT	CASTRRRGENEAFF
TRBV5-1	TRBJ1-4	.	few	TGCGCCACCAGCTGGGGACCACACGCAACTAATGAAAAACTGTTTTTT	CATSWGPHATNEKLFF
TRBV19	TRBJ2-2	.	.	TGTGCCAGTAGTATCGGAACCGGGGAGCTGTTTTTT	CASSIGTGELFF
TRBV3-1	TRBJ1-2	.	.	TGTGCCAGCAGCCAAAACTGGGCAGGGCATAACTATGGCTACACCTTC	CASSQNWAGHNYGYTF
TRBV27	TRBJ2-7	TRBD1	once	TGTGCCAGCAGGGGGACAGGCCTGAGAGCGGCCCTCCCCTACAATGAGCAGTACTTC	CASRGTGLRAALPYNEQYF
TRBV5-6	TRBJ2-3	TRBD1	few	TGTGCCAGCAGCTCGGGACAGTCAATCACAGATACGCAGTATTTT	CASSSGQSITDTQYF
TRBV20-1	TRBJ2-3	.	.	TGCAGTGCCACGGGGGCTAGCACAGATACGCAGTATTTT	CSATGASTDTQYF
TRBV12-3/TRBV12-4	TRBJ2-7	TRBD1	.	TGTGCCAGCAGGGGGACAGGGGAAGAGCAGTACTTC	CASRGTGEEQYF
TRBV2	TRBJ2-4	TRBD1	many	TGTGCCAGCAGCCTTCGACAGGGCAAGAACATTCAGTACTTC	CASSLRQGKNIQYF
TRBV29-1	TRBJ1-5	.	few	TGCAGCGTTTCCCAAGATCGCAATCAGCCCCGGCATTTT	CSVSQDRNQPRHF
TRBV7-9	TRBJ2-3	TRBD2	.	TGTGCCAGCAGCCCCAGCGGTTTGGTAGCGGGGGTGGCAGATACGCAGTATTTT	CASSPSGLVAGVADTQYF